This TCR beta chain was found in a study of T cell changes during pregnancy in multiple sclerosis. Data came from immunoSEQ multiplex PCR; TCRdb stores just in-frame clones and leaves some out. The profile covers tens of thousands of clones, with 80% to 95% appearing a single time and 1.5% to 2% taken by the ten largest. This clone has more than one count but fewer than ten. V was cut by 6 bases and J by 2 bases, with 17 bases left in between. Germline CDR1 MGHDK, CDR2 SYGVNS. This CDR3 spans 16 amino acids. The rearrangement joins TRBV25-1 to TRBJ1-3; weak D call: TRBD1 (5 bases). This material consisted of CD4+ T cells from peripheral blood mononuclear cells, taken after pregnancy. The TCR originated in a female donor in good health, enrolled as a control in a pregnancy study. CDR3 nucleotides: TGTGCCAGCAGGTCCTCAAGGGGCAGAACTGGAAACACCATATATTTT. This translates into CASRSSRGRTGNTIYF.